This TCR beta chain stems from a study of T cells in Graves' hyperthyroidism and ophthalmopathy. Patients showing uncontrolled infection, other autoimmune disease, pregnancy or lactation were ineligible. The V gene end was trimmed by 5 bases and the J gene end by 8 bases; junction bases not matched to a gene: 9. This CDR3 comprises 13 residues. The germline CDR1 and CDR2 sequences are SGHNT and YYREEE (reference sequence). This clonotype occurred many times. RNA transcripts yielded amplified TCR beta CDR3 regions. The TCR CDR3 first-round RT-PCR relied on the HTBI primer set. MiXCR, applied by TCRdb to the multiplex PCR reads, yields one record per CDR3 protein. The repertoire holds 550,000 to 600,000 distinct CDR3 sequences, 35% to 55% seen once, with around 19% in the top ten.

This receptor was obtained from an adult woman with Graves' disease, either hyperthyroidism or ophthalmopathy (not recorded which). Sequenced input: peripheral blood or thyroid tissue (not recorded which). The V call is TRBV5-4, the J call TRBJ1-1; 7 positions match TRBD1. Here the CDR3 reads CASSRGQAAEAFF. The CDR3, as DNA: TGTGCCAGCAGTCGAGGACAGGCGGCCGAAGCTTTCTTT.